The subject of this entry is one T cell receptor (beta chain). This entry belongs to a study of T cell repertoires in cytomegalovirus infection. TCRdb analysed the reads with MiXCR anew, one entry per CDR3 protein. The repertoire holds over 250,000 distinct CDR3 sequences, with roughly 25% as singletons. Germline CDR1 reads SQVTM; CDR2 reads ANQGSEA. V dropped 2 bases and J dropped 4 bases, with 17 bases sitting between them. The CDR3 consists of 15 residues. The receptor was isolated from a human donor in good health (CMV status not recorded). Some clones in this sample may be carry-over from other donors' samples. Specimen: PBMCs. The chain joins TRBV29-1 to TRBJ2-5, with D possibly matching TRBD2 (7 bases). The CDR3 DNA sequence: TGCAGCGTTGAACTAGGGGGGAGGGTAGGAGAGACCCAGTACTTC. Translated: CSVELGGRVGETQYF. The complete variable domain, with remaining parts taken from reference TRBV29-1 and TRBJ2-5, reads SAVISQKPSRDICQRGTSLTIQCQVDSQVTMMFWYRQQPGQSLTLIATANQGSEATYESGFVIDKFPISRPNLTFSTLTVSNMSPEDSSIYLCSVELGGRVGETQYFGPGTRLLVL.